Presented here are 24 T cell receptor beta chains from one specimen sequenced in a study of identifying expanded T cells in peripheral blood. Clones were sequenced by immunoSEQ multiplex PCR, and TCRdb holds only the in-frame ones, with some missing. The sample yields tens of thousands of clones, more than 75% seen once. The sequenced material came from blood. These TCRs come from a person aged 18 to 69 in good health.

The chain joins TRBV6-6 to TRBJ2-5; possible D gene TRBD2, 5 bases. The germline V gene has CDR1 MNHNY and CDR2 SVGAGI (reference sequence). V dropped 4 bases and J dropped 2 bases, with 11 bases sitting between them. The CDR3 is 14 amino acids. The CDR3 loop is CASSWRVAQETQYF. The CDR3 DNA reads TGTGCCAGCAGTTGGCGGGTTGCTCAAGAGACCCAGTACTTC.

The CDR3 reads CASSLYSNTEAFF. The DNA of the CDR3 is TGTGCCAGCAGCTTATACAGTAACACTGAAGCTTTCTTT. The V call is TRBV7-9, the J call TRBJ1-1; no clear D. Trimming removed 2 bases at V and 2 bases at J, with 6 bases between. The V gene's germline CDR1 is SEHNR and CDR2 FQNEAQ (reference sequence). The CDR3 runs 13 residues.

The rearrangement uses TRBV4-1 and TRBJ2-7; TRBD2 might be the D (5 bases). The CDR3 contains 14 residues. CDR1 is MGHRA, CDR2 YSYEKL, per germline. Trimming took off 7 bases at V and 2 bases at J, with 15 bases between the two ends. Here the CDR3 reads CASTHLAVPYEQYF. The DNA for the CDR3 is TGCGCCAGCACTCATCTAGCCGTACCCTACGAGCAGTACTTC.

The chain employs TRBV19 and TRBJ1-2; D gene ambiguous. Germline lookup yields CDR1 LNHDA and CDR2 SQIVND (reference sequence). This CDR3 comprises 13 residues. V was pared by 4 bases and J by 10 bases, with 16 bases between. The CDR3 sequence: CASSKGTLGAYTF. The DNA of the CDR3 is TGTGCCAGTAGTAAGGGAACCTTGGGAGCCTACACCTTC. Looking up the rest from reference TRBV19 and TRBJ1-2 gives the full variable domain: DGGITQSPKYLFRKEGQNVTLSCEQNLNHDAMYWYRQDPGQGLRLIYYSQIVNDFQKGDIAEGYSVSREKKESFPLTVTSAQKNPTAFYLCASSKGTLGAYTFGSGTRLTVV.

The V call is TRBV2, the J call TRBJ2-2; possible D gene TRBD1, 5 bases. The CDR3 runs to 14 residues. With 5 bases removed from V and 1 base from J, the gap between germline ends came to 8 bases. Germline CDR1 SNHLY, CDR2 FYNNEI. The DNA for the CDR3 is TGTGCCAGCAGTCGACAGTTGAACACCGGGGAGCTGTTTTTT. Translation: CASSRQLNTGELFF. Variable domain in full (rest from reference TRBV2 and TRBJ2-2): EPEVTQTPSHQVTQMGQEVILRCVPISNHLYFYWYRQILGQKVEFLVSFYNNEISEKSEIFDDQFSVERPDGSNFTLKIRSTKLEDSAMYFCASSRQLNTGELFFGEGSRLTVL.

The J gene is TRBJ1-1, the V gene TRBV27; possibly TRBD1 for D (6 bases). Germline V gene sequence: CDR1 MNHEY, CDR2 SMNVEV (reference sequence). The CDR3 extends over 13 amino acids. Trimming cost V 6 bases and J 10 bases, with 18 bases left between them. The CDR3 coding sequence is TGTGCCAGCAGCCTCAACGACAGGACACCAGCTTTCTTT. Translating gives CASSLNDRTPAFF.

The J gene is TRBJ2-7, the V gene TRBV18; weak D call: TRBD2 (6 bases). CDR3 length: 15 residues. The germline V gene encodes CDR1 KGHSH and CDR2 LQKENI. Trimming took 1 base from V and 7 from J, leaving 17 bases between them. The CDR3 nucleotides read TGTGCCAGCTCACCACAGGAGGGGCTGACGGGGGAGCAGTACTTC. Protein: CASSPQEGLTGEQYF.

This clone was recorded once. This chain joins TRBV4-1 and TRBJ1-2; TRBD1 aligns across 7 bases. The CDR3 spans 16 residues. The V and J ends lost 0 bases and 4 bases, in that order; junction bases with no gene match: 8. Germline V gene lookup returns CDR1 MGHRA and CDR2 YSYEKL. Written as DNA, the CDR3 is TGCGCCAGCAGCCAAGATGCGACAGGGCAGAGCTATGGCTACACCTTC. Protein: CASSQDATGQSYGYTF.

The V gene is TRBV14, the J gene TRBJ2-2; D call uncertain. Trimming pared 5 bases from V and 6 bases from J, leaving 19 bases between. There are 16 residues in the CDR3. Per germline, CDR1 SGHDN and CDR2 FVKESK. The CDR3 DNA follows: TGTGCCAGCAGCACAAACCGACCACCGAGTGCCGGGGAGCTGTTTTTT. Translated, it gives CASSTNRPPSAGELFF.

This clone has more than one count but fewer than ten. J is TRBJ2-7 and V is TRBV6-1, with 7 positions matching TRBD1. Germline CDR1 MNHNS, CDR2 SASEGT. V trimming: 3 bases; J trimming: 2 bases; junction bases outside the gene matches: 7. This CDR3 region has 15 residues. The CDR3 sequence is CASSDPGTVTYEQYF. CDR3 nucleotide sequence: TGTGCCAGCAGTGACCCCGGGACAGTTACCTACGAGCAGTACTTC.

J is TRBJ2-2 and V is TRBV7-2; D may be TRBD1 (5 bases). The CDR3 is 16 amino acids. V lost 3 bases to trimming and J lost 4 bases, with 15 bases between them. Germline loops: CDR1 SGHTA, CDR2 FQGNSA. CDR3 sequence reads: CASSFLGRVGTGELFF. The CDR3 nucleotides are TGTGCCAGCAGCTTTTTAGGCAGGGTGGGCACCGGGGAGCTGTTTTTT.

V is TRBV28 and J is TRBJ2-3, with TRBD2 matching 12 bases. CDR3 size: 18 residues. Germline V gene data show CDR1 as MDHEN and CDR2 as SYDVKM. Trimming at V came to 2 bases and at J to 1 base, leaving 7 bases not matched to a gene. The CDR3: CASSLGRLAGARTDTQYF. The CDR3 DNA reads as TGTGCCAGCAGTTTAGGGAGACTAGCGGGGGCCCGCACAGATACGCAGTATTTT.

V is TRBV5-6 and J is TRBJ2-7; D is undetermined. The CDR3 has 14 amino acids. Germline assignment: CDR1 SGHDT and CDR2 YYEEEE. The V gene lost 2 bases and the J gene lost 1 base, with 10 bases spanning the gap. CDR3 protein: CASSLPSRSYEQYF. Here the CDR3 DNA reads TGTGCCAGCAGCTTACCATCACGATCCTACGAGCAGTACTTC.

A single count supports this clone. The chain couples TRBV6-6 to TRBJ1-2, with a tentative D call TRBD1 (5 bases). Between the trimmed V and J ends, which lost 9 bases and 0 bases, there was a span of 20 bases. The CDR3 is 16 residues long. Germline V gene lookup returns CDR1 MNHNY and CDR2 SVGAGI (reference sequence). CDR3 loop: CASVVGREGTNYGYTF. The CDR3 nucleotides are TGTGCCAGTGTCGTCGGGAGGGAGGGGACTAACTATGGCTACACCTTC.

The rearrangement links TRBV27 to TRBJ1-2; 7 bases are shared with TRBD1. V shed 6 bases and J 11 bases; nucleotides not matched to a gene: 12. This CDR3 spans 13 amino acids. Germline V gene sequence: CDR1 MNHEY, CDR2 SMNVEV (reference sequence). The chain's CDR3 is CASSEATGDPYTF. The CDR3 coding sequence is TGTGCCAGCAGCGAAGCCACAGGGGATCCATACACCTTC.

The J gene is TRBJ2-2, the V gene TRBV19; D is perhaps TRBD1 or TRBD2 (6 bases each). The CDR3 has 18 amino acids. Germline V gene lookup returns CDR1 LNHDA and CDR2 SQIVND (reference sequence). Trimming left V 0 bases short and J 0 bases short, with 14 bases between. Here the CDR3 DNA reads TGTGCCAGTAGTATAGATAATGGGGGGCTTACGAACACCGGGGAGCTGTTTTTT. It specifies CASSIDNGGLTNTGELFF.

The chain carries TRBV18 and TRBJ2-5; D call uncertain. The V end was cut by 4 bases, the J end by 3 bases, with 9 bases between. This CDR3 contains 13 residues. Per germline, CDR1 KGHSH and CDR2 LQKENI. The CDR3 is CASSRSEEETQYF. In DNA form, the CDR3 reads TGTGCCAGCTCACGGAGTGAGGAAGAGACCCAGTACTTC.

J is TRBJ1-1 and V is TRBV19; 8 bases line up with TRBD1. The V and J ends lost 7 bases and 5 bases, in that order; junction bases with no gene match: 12. There are 15 residues in the CDR3. Germline V gives CDR1 LNHDA, CDR2 SQIVND (reference sequence). Written as DNA, the CDR3 is TGTGCCAGTAACCTGGGACAGGCCCGAGGTACTGAAGCTTTCTTT. This codes for CASNLGQARGTEAFF. Combining the CDR3 with reference TRBV19 and TRBJ1-1 gives the whole variable domain DGGITQSPKYLFRKEGQNVTLSCEQNLNHDAMYWYRQDPGQGLRLIYYSQIVNDFQKGDIAEGYSVSREKKESFPLTVTSAQKNPTAFYLCASNLGQARGTEAFFGQGTRLTVV.

This chain uses TRBV10-3 with TRBJ1-5; the D is unclear. This CDR3 has 15 amino acids. With 2 bases removed from V and 2 bases from J, the gap between germline ends came to 10 bases. The germline V gene has CDR1 ENHRY and CDR2 SYGVKD. The CDR3 DNA is TGTGCCATCAGTGAGGCGGCCCTTGGCAATCAGCCCCAGCATTTT. Protein sequence: CAISEAALGNQPQHF.

J is TRBJ1-2 and V is TRBV4-3, with 10 bases matching TRBD1. CDR3 length: 14 residues. Germline CDR1 and CDR2: LGHNA and YSLEER. The trim removed 7 bases at V and 4 bases at J, leaving 6 bases unmatched. CDR3 nucleotide sequence: TGCGCCAGCACGCCGGGACAGGGGTTCTATGGCTACACCTTC. Protein: CASTPGQGFYGYTF.

The J gene is TRBJ2-3, the V gene TRBV4-2; D uncertain. Germline V gene sequence: CDR1 LGHNA, CDR2 YNFKEQ. V was shortened by 2 bases and J by 4 bases, with 13 bases between the two germline ends. This CDR3 region has 15 residues. This CDR3 reads CASSQPDLISDTQYF. CDR3 coding DNA: TGTGCCAGCAGCCAACCCGACCTGATATCAGATACGCAGTATTTT.

V usage is TRBV7-2 and J usage is TRBJ1-4, with 7 positions matching TRBD1. Trimming removed 4 bases from V and 2 bases from J; junction bases left unmatched: 7. The CDR3 spans 16 residues. Germline V CDR1 and CDR2: SGHTA, FQGNSA. DNA of the CDR3: TGTGCCAGCAGCTCCATCGCAGGGGGTACTAATGAAAAACTGTTTTTT. Translated: CASSSIAGGTNEKLFF.

The chain combines TRBV4-1 with TRBJ2-3, with unresolved D. The CDR3 runs 17 residues. V was cut by 3 bases and J by 5 bases, with 21 bases left in between. Germline assignment: CDR1 MGHRA and CDR2 YSYEKL. CDR3 in DNA: TGCGCCAGCAGCCAGGAGACGGACCAATCCTCACTAGATACGCAGTATTTT. As protein: CASSQETDQSSLDTQYF.

The chain joins TRBV6-1 to TRBJ2-3; D is unclear. Trimming shortened V by 6 bases and J by 2 bases, and 15 bases separated the two germline ends. This CDR3 spans 15 amino acids. Germline values: CDR1 MNHNS, CDR2 SASEGT. CDR3 amino acids: CASRSNSRITDTQYF. The DNA of the CDR3 is TGTGCCAGCAGATCCAACAGTCGGATCACAGATACGCAGTATTTT.